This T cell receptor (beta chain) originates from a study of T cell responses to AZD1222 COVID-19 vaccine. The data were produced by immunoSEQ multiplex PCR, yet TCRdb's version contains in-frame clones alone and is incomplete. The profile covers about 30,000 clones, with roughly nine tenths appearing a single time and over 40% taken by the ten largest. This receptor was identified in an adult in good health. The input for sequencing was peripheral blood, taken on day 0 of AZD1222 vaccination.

CDR3 sequence (DNA): TGTGCCAGCAGCTCGATTCGGGGCACTGAAGCTTTCTTT. Its protein is CASSSIRGTEAFF. The chain carries TRBV7-8 and TRBJ1-1; D not resolved. The CDR3 is made up of 13 amino acids. The germline gives CDR1 SGHVS, CDR2 FQNEAQ. Between the trimmed V and J ends, which lost 4 bases and 4 bases, there was a span of 10 bases.